This T cell receptor (beta chain) is drawn from a study of a mutant IDH1 vaccine in newly diagnosed glioma. Time point: baseline, week 1 (first vaccination visit). Treatment given: pre-vaccination baseline after standard-of-care therapy. Repertoires were generated with immunoSEQ multiplex PCR, while TCRdb's copy carries only in-frame clones and drops some. The sample carries nearly 15,000 clones, 85% to 90% recorded once. The CDR3 runs 15 residues. V was pared by 6 bases and J by 3 bases, with 5 bases of the junction left unmatched. Germline loops: CDR1 MNHEY, CDR2 SVGAGI. The rearrangement links TRBV6-5 to TRBJ2-1, with TRBD2 matching 10 bases. The sequencing used PBMCs, collected from a glioma patient treated with radiotherapy, temozolomide or both. The receptor comes from a middle-aged woman with glioma. Some clones in this sample may be carry-over from other donors' samples. The DNA for the CDR3 is TGTGCCAGCAGCCCTAGCGGGGGAAACTACAATGAGCAGTTCTTC. It yields the protein CASSPSGGNYNEQFF.